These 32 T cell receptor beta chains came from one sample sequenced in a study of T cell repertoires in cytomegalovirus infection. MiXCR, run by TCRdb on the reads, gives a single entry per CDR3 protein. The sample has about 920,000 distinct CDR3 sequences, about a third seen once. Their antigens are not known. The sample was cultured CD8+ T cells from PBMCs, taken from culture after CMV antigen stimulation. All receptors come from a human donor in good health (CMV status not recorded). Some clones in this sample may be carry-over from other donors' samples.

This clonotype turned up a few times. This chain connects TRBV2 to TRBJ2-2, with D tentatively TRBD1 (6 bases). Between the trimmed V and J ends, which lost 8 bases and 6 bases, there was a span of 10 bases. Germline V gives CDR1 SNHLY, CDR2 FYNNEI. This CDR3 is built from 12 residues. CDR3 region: CASDGGPGELFF. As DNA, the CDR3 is TGTGCCAGCGATGGGGGCCCCGGGGAGCTGTTTTTT.

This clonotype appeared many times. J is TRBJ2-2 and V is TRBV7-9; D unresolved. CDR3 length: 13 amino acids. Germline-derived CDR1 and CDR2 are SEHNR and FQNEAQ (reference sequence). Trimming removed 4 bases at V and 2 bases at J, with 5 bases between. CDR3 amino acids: CASSSTNTGELFF. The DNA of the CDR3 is TGTGCCAGCAGCTCGACCAACACCGGGGAGCTGTTTTTT.

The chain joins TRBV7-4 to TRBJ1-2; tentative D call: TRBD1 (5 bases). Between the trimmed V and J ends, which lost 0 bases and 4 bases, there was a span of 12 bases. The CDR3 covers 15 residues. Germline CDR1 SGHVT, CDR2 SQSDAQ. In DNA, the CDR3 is TGTGCCAGCAGCTTAGCGAGAGACAGTCCCTATGGCTACACCTTC. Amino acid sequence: CASSLARDSPYGYTF.

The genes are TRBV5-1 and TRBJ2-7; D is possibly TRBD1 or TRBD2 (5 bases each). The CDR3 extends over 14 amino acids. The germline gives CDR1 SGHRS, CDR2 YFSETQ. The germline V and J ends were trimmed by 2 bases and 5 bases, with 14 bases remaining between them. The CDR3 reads CASSFGGNPNEQYF. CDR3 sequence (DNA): TGCGCCAGCAGCTTTGGGGGAAATCCTAACGAGCAGTACTTC.

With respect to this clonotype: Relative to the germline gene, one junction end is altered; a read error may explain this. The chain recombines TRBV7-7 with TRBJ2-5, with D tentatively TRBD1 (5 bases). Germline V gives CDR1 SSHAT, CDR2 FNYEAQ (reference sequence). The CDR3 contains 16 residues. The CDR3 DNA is TGTGCTAGCAGCCCCTACGTAGGGGCTCTGGAGGAGACCCAGTACTTC. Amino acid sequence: CASSPYVGALEETQYF.

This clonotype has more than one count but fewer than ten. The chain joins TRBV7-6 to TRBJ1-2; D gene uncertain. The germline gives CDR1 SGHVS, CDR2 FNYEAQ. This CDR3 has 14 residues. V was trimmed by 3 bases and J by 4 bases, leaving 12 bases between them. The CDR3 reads CASSFEGAGYGYTF. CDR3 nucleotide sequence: TGTGCCAGCAGCTTTGAGGGCGCGGGCTATGGCTACACCTTC.

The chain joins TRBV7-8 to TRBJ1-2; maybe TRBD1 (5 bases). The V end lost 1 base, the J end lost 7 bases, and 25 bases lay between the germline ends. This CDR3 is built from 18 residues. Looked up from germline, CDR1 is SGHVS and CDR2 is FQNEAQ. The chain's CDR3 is CASSLVTTVVRPGLGYTF. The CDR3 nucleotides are TGTGCCAGCAGCTTAGTAACGACGGTGGTTCGGCCAGGGCTTGGCTACACCTTC.

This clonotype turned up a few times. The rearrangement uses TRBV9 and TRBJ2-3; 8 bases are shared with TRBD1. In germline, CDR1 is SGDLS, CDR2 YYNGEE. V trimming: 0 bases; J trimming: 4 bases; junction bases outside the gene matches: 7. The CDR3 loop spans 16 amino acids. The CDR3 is CASSVVGQGASDTQYF. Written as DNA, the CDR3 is TGTGCCAGCAGCGTAGTAGGCCAGGGGGCGTCAGATACGCAGTATTTT.

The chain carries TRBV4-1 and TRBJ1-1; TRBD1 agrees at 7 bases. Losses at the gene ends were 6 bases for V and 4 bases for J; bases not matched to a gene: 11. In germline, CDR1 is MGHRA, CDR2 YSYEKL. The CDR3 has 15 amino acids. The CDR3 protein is CASSGGTVLGTEAFF. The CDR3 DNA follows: TGCGCCAGCAGTGGAGGGACAGTCCTGGGCACTGAAGCTTTCTTT.

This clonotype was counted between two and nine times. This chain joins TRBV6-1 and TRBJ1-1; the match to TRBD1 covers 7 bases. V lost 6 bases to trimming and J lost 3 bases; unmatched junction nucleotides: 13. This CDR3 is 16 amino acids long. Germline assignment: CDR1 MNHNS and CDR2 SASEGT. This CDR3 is CASSPSEGALDTEAFF. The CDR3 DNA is TGTGCCAGCAGCCCTTCGGAGGGGGCTTTAGACACTGAAGCTTTCTTT.

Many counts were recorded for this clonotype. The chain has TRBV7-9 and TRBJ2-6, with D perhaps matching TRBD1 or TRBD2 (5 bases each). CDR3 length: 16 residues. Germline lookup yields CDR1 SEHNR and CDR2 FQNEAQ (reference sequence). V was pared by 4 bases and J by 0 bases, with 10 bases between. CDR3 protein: CASSWDGVSGANVLTF. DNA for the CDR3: TGTGCCAGCAGCTGGGACGGTGTCTCTGGGGCCAACGTCCTGACTTTC.

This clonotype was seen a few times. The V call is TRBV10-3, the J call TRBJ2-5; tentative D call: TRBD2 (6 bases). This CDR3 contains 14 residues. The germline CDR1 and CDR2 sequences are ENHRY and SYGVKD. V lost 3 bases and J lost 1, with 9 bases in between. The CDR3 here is CAISEGTFQETQYF. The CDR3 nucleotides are TGTGCCATCAGTGAAGGGACTTTCCAAGAGACCCAGTACTTC.

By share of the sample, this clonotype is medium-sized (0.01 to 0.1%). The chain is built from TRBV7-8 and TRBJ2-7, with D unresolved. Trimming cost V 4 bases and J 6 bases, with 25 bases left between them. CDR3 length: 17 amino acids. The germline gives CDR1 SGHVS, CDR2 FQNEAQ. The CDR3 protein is CASSSRKALNRPSEQYV. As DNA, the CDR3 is TGTGCCAGCAGCTCAAGAAAAGCATTAAACAGACCCTCCGAGCAGTACGTC.

CDR3 nucleotide sequence: TGCGCCAGCAGCCAAGAGCTCTCGCAGGGCTGGACTGAAGCTTTCTTT. Encoded protein: CASSQELSQGWTEAFF. The V call is TRBV4-1, the J call TRBJ1-1; D perhaps matches TRBD1 (5 bases). The germline V and J ends were trimmed by 0 bases and 5 bases, with 16 bases remaining between them. The CDR3 extends over 16 amino acids. Germline loops: CDR1 MGHRA, CDR2 YSYEKL.

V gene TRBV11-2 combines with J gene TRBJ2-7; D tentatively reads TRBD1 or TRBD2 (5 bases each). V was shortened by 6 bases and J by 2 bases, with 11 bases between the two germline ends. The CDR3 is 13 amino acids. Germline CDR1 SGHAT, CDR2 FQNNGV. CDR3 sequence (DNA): TGTGCCAGCAGGGGGGACGGACCCTACGAGCAGTACTTC. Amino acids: CASRGDGPYEQYF.

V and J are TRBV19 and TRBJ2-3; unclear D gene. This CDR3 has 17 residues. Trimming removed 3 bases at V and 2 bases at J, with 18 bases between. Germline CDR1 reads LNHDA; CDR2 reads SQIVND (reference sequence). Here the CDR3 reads CASSMRLWRSNTDTQYF. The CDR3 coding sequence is TGTGCCAGTAGTATGAGGCTTTGGCGTTCGAACACAGATACGCAGTATTTT.

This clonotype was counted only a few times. The CDR3 coding sequence is TGTGCCAGCTCACCCCGAGACCGAACTAATGAAAAACTGTTTTTT. It encodes CASSPRDRTNEKLFF. This sequence joins TRBV18 and TRBJ1-4; D is undetermined. Trimming left V 3 bases short and J 1 base short, with 9 bases between. Germline V CDR1 and CDR2: KGHSH, LQKENI. This CDR3 has 15 amino acids.

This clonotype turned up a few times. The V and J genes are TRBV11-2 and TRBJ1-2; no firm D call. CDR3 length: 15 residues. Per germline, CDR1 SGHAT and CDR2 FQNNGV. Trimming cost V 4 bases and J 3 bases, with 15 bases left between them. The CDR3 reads CASSSPGTVYYGYTF. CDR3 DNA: TGTGCCAGCAGCTCGCCGGGCACCGTCTACTATGGCTACACCTTC.

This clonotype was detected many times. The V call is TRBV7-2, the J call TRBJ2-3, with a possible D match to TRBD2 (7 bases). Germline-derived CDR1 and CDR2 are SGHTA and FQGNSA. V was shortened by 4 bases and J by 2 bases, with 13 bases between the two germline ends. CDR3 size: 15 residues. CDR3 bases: TGTGCCAGCAGCTGGGAGGGGGAAATCACAGATACGCAGTATTTT. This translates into CASSWEGEITDTQYF.

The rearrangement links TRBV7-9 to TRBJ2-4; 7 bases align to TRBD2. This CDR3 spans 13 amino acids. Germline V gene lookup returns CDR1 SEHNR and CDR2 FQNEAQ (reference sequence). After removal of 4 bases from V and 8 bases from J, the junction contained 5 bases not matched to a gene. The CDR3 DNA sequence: TGTGCCAGCAGCTGGCAGACTAGCTACATTCAGTACTTC. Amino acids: CASSWQTSYIQYF.

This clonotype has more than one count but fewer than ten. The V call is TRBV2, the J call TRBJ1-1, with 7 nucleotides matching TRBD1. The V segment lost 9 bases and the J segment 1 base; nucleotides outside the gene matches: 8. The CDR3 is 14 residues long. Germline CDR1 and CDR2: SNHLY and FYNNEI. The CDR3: CARGKRTGNTEAFF. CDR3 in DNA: TGTGCCAGGGGAAAGAGGACAGGGAACACTGAAGCTTTCTTT.

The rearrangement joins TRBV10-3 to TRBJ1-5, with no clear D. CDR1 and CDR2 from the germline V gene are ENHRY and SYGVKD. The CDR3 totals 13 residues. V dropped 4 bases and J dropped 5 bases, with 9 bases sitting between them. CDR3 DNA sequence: TGTGCCATCAGTGCCCGGGTGGATCAGCCCCAGCATTTT. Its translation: CAISARVDQPQHF.

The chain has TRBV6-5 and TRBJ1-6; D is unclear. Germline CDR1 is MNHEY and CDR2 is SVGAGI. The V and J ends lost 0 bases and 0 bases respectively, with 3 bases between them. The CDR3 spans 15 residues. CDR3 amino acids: CASSYSSSYNSPLHF. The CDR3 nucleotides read TGTGCCAGCAGTTACTCGAGCTCCTATAATTCACCCCTCCACTTT.

Here the CDR3 DNA reads TGTGCCAGCAGTCCTCTCTTACTAGAACTGTTTTTT. It yields the protein CASSPLLLELFF. The chain carries TRBV28 and TRBJ1-4; D is unclear. Deletions cut 5 bases from V and 12 bases from J, with 13 bases between. CDR1 is MDHEN and CDR2 is SYDVKM in the germline V gene. CDR3 size: 12 residues.

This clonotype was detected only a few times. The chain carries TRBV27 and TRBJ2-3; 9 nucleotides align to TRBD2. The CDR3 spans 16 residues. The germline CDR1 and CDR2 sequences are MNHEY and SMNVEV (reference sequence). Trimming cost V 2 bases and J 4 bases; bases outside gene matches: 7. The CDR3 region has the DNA TGTGCCAGCAGTTTACTAAGCGGGGGGCCACCAGATACGCAGTATTTT. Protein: CASSLLSGGPPDTQYF.

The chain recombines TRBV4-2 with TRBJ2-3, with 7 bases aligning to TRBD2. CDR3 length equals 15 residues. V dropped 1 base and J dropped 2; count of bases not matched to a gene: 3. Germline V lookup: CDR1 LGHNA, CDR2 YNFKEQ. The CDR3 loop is CASSQGTRYTDTQYF. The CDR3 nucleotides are TGTGCCAGCAGCCAAGGGACTAGATACACAGATACGCAGTATTTT.

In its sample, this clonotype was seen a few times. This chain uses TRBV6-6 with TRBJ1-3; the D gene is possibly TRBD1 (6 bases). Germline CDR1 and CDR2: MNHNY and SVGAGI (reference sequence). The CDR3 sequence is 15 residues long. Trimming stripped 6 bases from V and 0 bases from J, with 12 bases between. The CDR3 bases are TGTGCCAGCAGACCGACAGGACCCTCTGGAAACACCATATATTTT. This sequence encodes CASRPTGPSGNTIYF.

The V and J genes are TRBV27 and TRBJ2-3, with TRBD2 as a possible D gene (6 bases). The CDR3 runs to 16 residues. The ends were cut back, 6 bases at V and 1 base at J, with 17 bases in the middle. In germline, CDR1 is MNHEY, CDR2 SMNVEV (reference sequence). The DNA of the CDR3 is TGTGCCAGCAGCCCGAGCGGCGGGGATCGCACAGATACGCAGTATTTT. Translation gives CASSPSGGDRTDTQYF.

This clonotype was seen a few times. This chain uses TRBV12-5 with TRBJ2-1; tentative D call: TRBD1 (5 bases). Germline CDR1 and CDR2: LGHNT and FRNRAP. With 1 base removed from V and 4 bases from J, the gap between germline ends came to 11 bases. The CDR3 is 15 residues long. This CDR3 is CASGLGGRGYNEQFF. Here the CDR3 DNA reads TGTGCTAGTGGTTTGGGGGGCCGTGGATACAATGAGCAGTTCTTC.

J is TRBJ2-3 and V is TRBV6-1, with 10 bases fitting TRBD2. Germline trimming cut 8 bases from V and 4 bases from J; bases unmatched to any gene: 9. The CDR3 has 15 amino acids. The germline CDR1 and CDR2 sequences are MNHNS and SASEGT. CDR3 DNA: TGTGCCAGCGGGCGGGGAAGCGGGGGGGCAGATACGCAGTATTTT. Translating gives CASGRGSGGADTQYF.

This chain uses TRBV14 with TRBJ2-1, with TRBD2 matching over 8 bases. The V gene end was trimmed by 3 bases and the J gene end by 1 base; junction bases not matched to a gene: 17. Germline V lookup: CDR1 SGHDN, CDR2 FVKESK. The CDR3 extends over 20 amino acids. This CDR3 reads CASSHPVGPFGGGSYNEQFF. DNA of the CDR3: TGTGCCAGCAGCCACCCTGTGGGCCCCTTCGGGGGGGGGTCCTACAATGAGCAGTTCTTC. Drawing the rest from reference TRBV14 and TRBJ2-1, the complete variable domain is EAGVTQFPSHSVIEKGQTVTLRCDPISGHDNLYWYRRVMGKEIKFLLHFVKESKQDESGMPNNRFLAERTGGTYSTLKVQPAELEDSGVYFCASSHPVGPFGGGSYNEQFFGPGTRLTVL.

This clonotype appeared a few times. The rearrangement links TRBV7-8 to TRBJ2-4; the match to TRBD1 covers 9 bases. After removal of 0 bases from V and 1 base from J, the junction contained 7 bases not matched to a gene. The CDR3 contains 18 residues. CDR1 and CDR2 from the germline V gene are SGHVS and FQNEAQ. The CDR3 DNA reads TGTGCCAGCAGCTTAGCGCTCTCTGGACAGGGGGCCAAAAACATTCAGTACTTC. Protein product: CASSLALSGQGAKNIQYF.